The clone carrying this T cell receptor (beta chain) was detected only a few times. The protocol was immunoSEQ multiplex PCR, while the TCRdb copy is restricted to in-frame clones and leaves out a portion. The sample has 95,000 to 110,000 clones, over 75% seen once; the top ten hold 6.2%. This sample was included in a study of blood T cell repertoires in COVID-19. CDR3 size: 16 residues. The sample was peripheral blood. The rearrangement joins TRBV21-1 to TRBJ1-2; the table calls TRBD1, which could not be checked here. TRBV21-1 is a recognized pseudogene. This clonotype was obtained from a human donor in a cohort sampled during active COVID-19. CDR3 bases: TGTGCCAGCAGCGTACGAAATCGACAGGGGTGGCTTGGCTACACCTTC. Encoded protein: CASSVRNRQGWLGYTF.